The 29 T cell receptor beta chains below all came from one sample that was sequenced in a study of neurological immune-mediated disorders. TCRdb reprocessed the 5' RACE reads with MiXCR, giving one entry per CDR3 protein. The repertoire holds some 28,000 distinct CDR3 sequences, more than 6.5% seen once, with roughly 8.8% in the top ten. Sequencing used PBMCs. The receptors were sampled from a woman aged 45-65 years in good health.

The table lists this clonotype with many counts. The chain couples TRBV4-1 to TRBJ1-6, with D perhaps TRBD1 (6 bases). CDR3 length equals 17 residues. V was trimmed by 0 bases and J by 7 bases, leaving 16 bases between them. Germline CDR1 reads MGHRA; CDR2 reads YSYEKL. CDR3 sequence (DNA): TGCGCCAGCAGCCAAGATCAAAGGGGGGCGCAGAATTCACCCCTCCACTTT. Protein: CASSQDQRGAQNSPLHF.

This clonotype was found many times. The chain links TRBV20-1 to TRBJ2-3; D is possibly TRBD1 or TRBD2 (5 bases each). Trimming pared 0 bases from V and 3 bases from J, leaving 16 bases between. Germline V CDR1 and CDR2: DFQATT, SNEGSKA (reference sequence). The CDR3 extends over 16 amino acids. The CDR3 coding sequence is TGCAGTGCTAGAGATTGGGCAGGGACCGGAACAGATACGCAGTATTTT. Translation gives CSARDWAGTGTDTQYF.

This rearrangement joins TRBV6-5 to TRBJ2-1, with 13 positions matching TRBD2. CDR3 size: 21 residues. Germline CDR1 MNHEY, CDR2 SVGAGI. The ends lost 5 bases at V and 4 bases at J; junction bases unmatched: 20. The CDR3: CASSQTPGLAGALGYYNEQFF. CDR3 sequence (DNA): TGTGCCAGCAGTCAAACACCAGGACTAGCGGGAGCGCTGGGTTATTACAATGAGCAGTTCTTC.

This clonotype was seen many times. The chain has TRBV7-9 and TRBJ2-7; D unclear. Germline V gene lookup returns CDR1 SEHNR and CDR2 FQNEAQ (reference sequence). The CDR3 loop spans 14 amino acids. The V gene lost 3 bases and the J gene lost 2 bases, with 11 bases spanning the gap. CDR3 DNA sequence: TGTGCCAGCAGCTTCGACCCGTCCACCTACGAGCAGTACTTC. Protein sequence: CASSFDPSTYEQYF.

This clonotype was counted many times. The chain combines TRBV28 with TRBJ2-1, with 9 bases that match TRBD2. Germline V gives CDR1 MDHEN, CDR2 SYDVKM. This CDR3 contains 17 residues. V shed 7 bases and J 2 bases; nucleotides not matched to a gene: 12. This chain's CDR3 is CASTARAGGKAYNEQFF. The DNA for the CDR3 is TGTGCCAGCACCGCTCGGGCGGGAGGGAAAGCCTACAATGAGCAGTTCTTC.

In its sample, this clonotype was seen many times. CDR3 nucleotides: TGTGCCAGCAGCTTAGATGGCAGGGGGCCCAAAAACATTCAGTACTTC. It yields the protein CASSLDGRGPKNIQYF. The genes are TRBV11-2 and TRBJ2-4; TRBD1 matches 8 bases. From germline, CDR1 is SGHAT and CDR2 FQNNGV. The junction had 3 bases not matched to a gene; V was cut back by 0 bases and J by 2 bases. The CDR3 runs 16 residues. The full variable domain, completed using reference TRBV11-2 and TRBJ2-4, is EAGVAQSPRYKIIEKRQSVAFWCNPISGHATLYWYQQILGQGPKLLIQFQNNGVVDDSQLPKDRFSAERLKGVDSTLKIQPAKLEDSAVYLCASSLDGRGPKNIQYFGAGTRLSVL.

The gene calls are TRBV28 and TRBJ2-7, with TRBD2 matching over 10 bases. The CDR3 is made up of 14 amino acids. The V gene's germline CDR1 is MDHEN and CDR2 SYDVKM. Trimming at V came to 6 bases and at J to 3 bases, leaving 5 bases not matched to a gene. The CDR3 reads CASRTGTSDYEQYF. CDR3 DNA sequence: TGTGCCAGCAGGACGGGGACTAGCGACTACGAGCAGTACTTC.

This clonotype was counted at least ten times. The chain carries TRBV28 and TRBJ1-1; D unclear. Germline V lookup: CDR1 MDHEN, CDR2 SYDVKM. The V end lost 5 bases, the J end lost 4 bases, and 11 bases lay between the germline ends. The CDR3 loop spans 13 amino acids. CDR3 DNA: TGTGCCAGCAGTACTGGCTTGGTCACTGAAGCTTTCTTT. It is translated as CASSTGLVTEAFF.

This clonotype was picked up many times. The CDR3 DNA sequence: TGCAGTGCTAGATCCATCAATCGGGCAGGGGGGGGTGAGACCCAGTACTTC. Its translation is CSARSINRAGGGETQYF. The chain recombines TRBV20-1 with TRBJ2-5; D is tentatively TRBD1 or TRBD2 (7 bases each). The CDR3 length is 17 residues. The germline V and J ends were trimmed by 2 bases and 5 bases, with 24 bases remaining between them. CDR1 DFQATT and CDR2 SNEGSKA come from the germline V gene (reference sequence).

The sample holds many counts of this clonotype. This chain connects TRBV20-1 to TRBJ1-2; D remains unclear. This CDR3 is built from 12 residues. V dropped 6 bases and J dropped 5 bases, with 13 bases sitting between them. The germline gives CDR1 DFQATT, CDR2 SNEGSKA (reference sequence). CDR3 protein: CSALLELYGYTF. In DNA form, the CDR3 reads TGCAGTGCCTTGCTTGAATTATATGGCTACACCTTC.

This clonotype occurred many times. This chain connects TRBV5-6 to TRBJ1-1, with a weak D call TRBD1 (5 bases). V was pared by 0 bases and J by 0 bases, with 9 bases between. The CDR3 sequence is 15 residues long. The germline gives CDR1 SGHDT, CDR2 YYEEEE. DNA of the CDR3: TGTGCCAGCAGCTTGGGGGGGAAAATGAACACTGAAGCTTTCTTT. Amino acids: CASSLGGKMNTEAFF.

This clonotype was recorded many times. The chain employs TRBV5-1 and TRBJ1-1, with D unresolved. The CDR3 runs to 15 residues. V was trimmed by 4 bases and J by 1 base, leaving 14 bases between them. Germline-derived CDR1 and CDR2 are SGHRS and YFSETQ. CDR3 amino acids: CASSPTVVKNTEAFF. The CDR3 DNA sequence: TGCGCCAGCAGCCCGACGGTGGTTAAGAACACTGAAGCTTTCTTT.

This clonotype was counted ten times or more. V gene TRBV7-2 combines with J gene TRBJ1-5, with D possibly being TRBD1 (5 bases). The germline V gene has CDR1 SGHTA and CDR2 FQGNSA. V lost 10 bases, J lost 0 bases, and 13 bases lay in between. The CDR3 has 14 amino acids. The CDR3 DNA sequence: TGTGCCACCCGGGGAACAGGTAGCAATCAGCCCCAGCATTTT. Encoded protein: CATRGTGSNQPQHF.

This clonotype came up many times. The chain uses TRBV5-1 and TRBJ1-5; D perhaps matches TRBD1 (6 bases). The CDR3 loop spans 12 amino acids. The germline V gene encodes CDR1 SGHRS and CDR2 YFSETQ. V lost 4 bases and J 9 bases, leaving 11 bases between the germline ends. DNA for the CDR3: TGCGCCAGCAGCGTCGAGGGGGGGCCCCAGCATTTT. Residues: CASSVEGGPQHF.

This clonotype was recorded many times. The chain carries TRBV4-1 and TRBJ1-5; the D is unclear. Trimming removed 0 bases at V and 8 bases at J, with 8 bases between. Per germline, CDR1 MGHRA and CDR2 YSYEKL. There are 13 residues in the CDR3. DNA for the CDR3: TGCGCCAGCAGCCAAGATGTGGGGAAGCCCCAGCATTTT. Its protein is CASSQDVGKPQHF.

This clonotype was recorded many times. The chain combines TRBV12-3 or TRBV12-4 with TRBJ2-3; perhaps D is TRBD1 or TRBD2 (5 bases each). V lost 6 bases and J 6 bases, leaving 16 bases between the germline ends. There are 14 residues in the CDR3. The CDR3 coding sequence is TGTGCCAGCAGGCCCGGGACCCCCCGGGATACGCAGTATTTT. Its translation: CASRPGTPRDTQYF.

This clonotype was counted ten times or more. The genes are TRBV28 and TRBJ1-1; possible D gene TRBD1, 6 bases. The length of the CDR3 is 15 residues. The V and J ends lost 1 base and 4 bases respectively, with 13 bases between them. Germline CDR1 is MDHEN and CDR2 is SYDVKM. CDR3 coding DNA: TGTGCCAGCAGTTTATTAACAGGGACGGCCACTGAAGCTTTCTTT. Encoded protein: CASSLLTGTATEAFF.

Ten or more counts support this clonotype. The V and J genes are TRBV14 and TRBJ2-1; no definite D call. Germline assignment: CDR1 SGHDN and CDR2 FVKESK. The CDR3 has 12 amino acids. The ends were cut back, 2 bases at V and 11 bases at J, with 10 bases in the middle. CDR3 nucleotide sequence: TGTGCCAGCAGCCAAAGGGCGTGGAAGCAGTTCTTC. Amino acids: CASSQRAWKQFF.

Many counts were recorded for this clonotype. The chain recombines TRBV20-1 with TRBJ2-7; TRBD2 agrees at 12 bases. V lost 6 bases and J lost 1; bases outside the gene matches: 10. There are 16 residues in the CDR3. Looked up from germline, CDR1 is DFQATT and CDR2 is SNEGSKA (reference sequence). The CDR3 bases are TGCAGTGCCATGGGACTAGCGGGCCGAATTTCCTACGAGCAGTACTTC. Its translation: CSAMGLAGRISYEQYF.

This clonotype has a count of ten or more. DNA of the CDR3: TGTGCCTCCAACTCGTACAAACCCACCGGGGAGCTGTTTTTT. As protein: CASNSYKPTGELFF. This chain connects TRBV28 to TRBJ2-2; no clear D. The CDR3 has 14 residues. Trimming took 11 bases from V and 4 from J, leaving 17 bases between them. Germline CDR1 MDHEN, CDR2 SYDVKM. Based on the CDR3 plus reference TRBV28 and TRBJ2-2, the full variable domain is DVKVTQSSRYLVKRTGEKVFLECVQDMDHENMFWYRQDPGLGLRLIYFSYDVKMKEKGDIPEGYSVSREKKERFSLILESASTNQTSMYLCASNSYKPTGELFFGEGSRLTVL.

This clonotype was detected many times. The chain couples TRBV6-1 to TRBJ2-1; TRBD1 might be the D (5 bases). The CDR3 is 15 amino acids. Trimming took off 7 bases at V and 0 bases at J, with 13 bases between the two ends. Germline V gene data show CDR1 as MNHNS and CDR2 as SASEGT. CDR3 coding DNA: TGTGCCAGCATTCCCCGACAGAGCTCCTACAATGAGCAGTTCTTC. Its protein is CASIPRQSSYNEQFF.

This clonotype showed up many times. The chain carries TRBV20-1 and TRBJ1-1; possible D gene TRBD1, 5 bases. The ends were cut back, 6 bases at V and 1 base at J, with 12 bases in the middle. The germline gives CDR1 DFQATT, CDR2 SNEGSKA (reference sequence). CDR3 size: 13 residues. The CDR3 spells CSAKGHANTEAFF. CDR3 DNA sequence: TGCAGTGCAAAAGGACATGCGAACACTGAAGCTTTCTTT.

This clonotype showed up just a few times. The gene calls are TRBV18 and TRBJ2-1; TRBD2 matches at 9 bases. V was pared by 2 bases and J by 0 bases, with 2 bases of the junction left unmatched. The CDR3 runs 16 residues. Germline CDR1 KGHSH, CDR2 LQKENI. DNA of the CDR3: TGTGCCAGCTCACCATTTAGCGGGAGCTCCTACAATGAGCAGTTCTTC. Its translation: CASSPFSGSSYNEQFF.

This sequence joins TRBV28 and TRBJ2-7, with 9 bases aligning to TRBD2. The CDR3 has 14 amino acids. The V gene's germline CDR1 is MDHEN and CDR2 SYDVKM. The V gene end was trimmed by 7 bases and the J gene end by 2 bases; junction bases not matched to a gene: 6. Here the CDR3 reads CASTQGTSPYEQYF. CDR3 coding DNA: TGTGCCAGCACACAGGGGACTAGCCCCTACGAGCAGTACTTC.

This clonotype came up many times. The V and J genes are TRBV20-1 and TRBJ2-3, with 9 bases lining up with TRBD1. The J segment lost 6 bases and the V segment lost 6 bases, leaving 4 bases of the junction unmatched. Germline V lookup: CDR1 DFQATT, CDR2 SNEGSKA (reference sequence). The CDR3 totals 12 residues. In DNA form, the CDR3 reads TGCAGTGCCCGGACAGGGGAGGATACGCAGTATTTT. Residues: CSARTGEDTQYF.

This clonotype was counted many times. V usage is TRBV28 and J usage is TRBJ2-3, with D unclear. The V gene lost 5 bases and the J gene lost 7 bases, with 7 bases spanning the gap. Germline CDR1 MDHEN, CDR2 SYDVKM. This CDR3 spans 11 amino acids. Here the CDR3 DNA reads TGTGCCAGCAGTAATTCGAATACGCAGTATTTT. Protein sequence: CASSNSNTQYF.

This clonotype has at least ten counts. V and J are TRBV19 and TRBJ1-5; D remains ambiguous. Deletions cut 3 bases from V and 0 bases from J, with 9 bases between. Per germline, CDR1 LNHDA and CDR2 SQIVND (reference sequence). The CDR3 extends over 15 amino acids. The CDR3 DNA follows: TGTGCCAGTAGTATCACCGGGCTTAGCAATCAGCCCCAGCATTTT. Encoded protein: CASSITGLSNQPQHF.

Ten or more counts support this clonotype. This chain links TRBV20-1 with TRBJ2-1, with D perhaps assigned TRBD1 or TRBD2 (6 bases each). V was trimmed by 1 base and J by 1 base, leaving 8 bases between them. Germline loops: CDR1 DFQATT, CDR2 SNEGSKA (reference sequence). This CDR3 has 14 residues. CDR3 DNA sequence: TGCAGTGCTAGAGCGGGGGCTTCCTACAATGAGCAGTTCTTC. Its protein is CSARAGASYNEQFF.

This clonotype appeared many times. The chain employs TRBV28 and TRBJ1-1, with 8 bases fitting TRBD1. Germline V gene data show CDR1 as MDHEN and CDR2 as SYDVKM. The CDR3 contains 15 residues. J was trimmed by 11 bases and V by 6 bases; bases with no gene match: 17. The CDR3 DNA reads as TGTGCCAGCAGCGCAGGGGGCAGCTTTTTACCGTGGGCTTTCTTT. It encodes CASSAGGSFLPWAFF.